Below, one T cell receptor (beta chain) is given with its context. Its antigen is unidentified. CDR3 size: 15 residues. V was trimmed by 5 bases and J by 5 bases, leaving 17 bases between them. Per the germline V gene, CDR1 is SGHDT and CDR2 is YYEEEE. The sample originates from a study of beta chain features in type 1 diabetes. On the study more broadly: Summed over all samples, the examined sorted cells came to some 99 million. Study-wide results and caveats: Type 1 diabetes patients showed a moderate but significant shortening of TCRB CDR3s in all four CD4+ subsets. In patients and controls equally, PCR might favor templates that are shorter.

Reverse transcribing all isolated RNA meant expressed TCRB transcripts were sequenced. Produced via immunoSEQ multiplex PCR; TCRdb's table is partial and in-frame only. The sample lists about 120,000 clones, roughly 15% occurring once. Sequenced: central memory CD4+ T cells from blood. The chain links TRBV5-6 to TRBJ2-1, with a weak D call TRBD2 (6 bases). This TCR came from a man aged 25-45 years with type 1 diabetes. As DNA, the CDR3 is TGTGCCAGCAGTCGGCGGGGCGCAGGGAACAATGAGCAGTTCTTC. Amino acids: CASSRRGAGNNEQFF.